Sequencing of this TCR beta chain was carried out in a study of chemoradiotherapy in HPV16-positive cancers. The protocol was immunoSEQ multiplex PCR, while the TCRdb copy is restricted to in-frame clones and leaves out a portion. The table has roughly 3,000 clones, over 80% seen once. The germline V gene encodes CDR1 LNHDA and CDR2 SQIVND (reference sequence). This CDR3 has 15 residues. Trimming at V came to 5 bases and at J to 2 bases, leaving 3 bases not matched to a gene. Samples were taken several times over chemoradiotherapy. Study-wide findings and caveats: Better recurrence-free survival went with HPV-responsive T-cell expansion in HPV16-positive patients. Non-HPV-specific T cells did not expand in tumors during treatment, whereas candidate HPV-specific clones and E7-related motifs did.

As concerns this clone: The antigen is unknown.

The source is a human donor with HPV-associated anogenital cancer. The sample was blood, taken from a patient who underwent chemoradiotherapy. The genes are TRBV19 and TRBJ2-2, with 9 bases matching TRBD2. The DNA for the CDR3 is TGTGCCAGTAGTCCTAGCGGGATCAACACCGGGGAGCTGTTTTTT. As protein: CASSPSGINTGELFF.